The 30 T cell receptor beta chains in this list originate from one sample, sequenced in a study of T cell responses to AZD1222 COVID-19 vaccine. Measured with immunoSEQ multiplex PCR; TCRdb has only the in-frame clones, and not every one. Of tens of thousands of clones listed, 90% to 95% are singletons. The sequencing here drew on peripheral blood, taken on day 0 of MenACWY control vaccination. These receptors were obtained from an adult in good health.

The chain links TRBV19 to TRBJ1-3, with a tentative D call TRBD1 (5 bases). Trimming left V 3 bases short and J 0 bases short, with 9 bases between. Germline V CDR1 and CDR2: LNHDA, SQIVND (reference sequence). This CDR3 region has 15 residues. Here the CDR3 reads CASSMGVPSGNTIYF. For the CDR3, the DNA is TGTGCCAGTAGTATGGGGGTCCCCTCTGGAAACACCATATATTTT.

This clone was seen only a few times. The J gene is TRBJ1-5, the V gene TRBV11-2; weak D call: TRBD1 (5 bases). With 1 base removed from V and 4 bases from J, the gap between germline ends came to 8 bases. This CDR3 spans 14 amino acids. Germline CDR1 SGHAT, CDR2 FQNNGV. As DNA, the CDR3 is TGTGCCAGCAGCTTAGGGGGGAGGAATCAGCCCCAGCATTTT. Translating gives CASSLGGRNQPQHF.

The chain joins TRBV15 to TRBJ1-1; D uncertain. Germline loops: CDR1 LNHNV, CDR2 YYDKDF (reference sequence). The CDR3 extends over 14 amino acids. V was cut by 0 bases and J by 7 bases, with 12 bases left in between. The CDR3 reads CATSRDRAAYEAFF. Here the CDR3 DNA reads TGTGCCACCAGCAGAGATAGGGCAGCTTATGAAGCTTTCTTT.

In this sample, this clone turned up once. The V and J genes are TRBV6-2 or TRBV6-3 and TRBJ2-6; D gene uncertain. Germline CDR1 reads MNHEY; CDR2 reads SVGEGT. The CDR3 extends over 15 amino acids. Trimming stripped 5 bases from V and 0 bases from J, with 8 bases between. The chain's CDR3 is CASSRARSGANVLTF. The CDR3 DNA sequence: TGTGCCAGCAGTCGGGCCCGCTCTGGGGCCAACGTCCTGACTTTC.

This chain uses TRBV5-1 with TRBJ2-2; 10 bases fit TRBD1. This CDR3 is 17 amino acids long. Germline V gene data show CDR1 as SGHRS and CDR2 as YFSETQ. V shed 0 bases, J shed 4 bases, and the junction held 6 bases outside the gene matches. In DNA form, the CDR3 reads TGCGCCAGCAGCTTGGTATGGGACAGGGGTCCCACCGGGGAGCTGTTTTTT. It translates to CASSLVWDRGPTGELFF.

V and J are TRBV10-3 and TRBJ1-5; the D is unclear. The CDR3 has 14 amino acids. Trimming took off 6 bases at V and 4 bases at J, with 13 bases between the two ends. CDR1 is ENHRY and CDR2 is SYGVKD in the germline V gene. CDR3 sequence: CAISDQVPNQPQHF. The DNA for the CDR3 is TGTGCCATCAGCGACCAGGTTCCAAATCAGCCCCAGCATTTT.

The chain links TRBV3-1 (or the pseudogene TRBV3-2) to TRBJ2-7, with 11 positions matching TRBD2. Trimming took 3 bases from V and 3 from J; bases not matched to a gene: 7. CDR3 size: 16 residues. Germline V gene sequence: CDR1 LGHDT, CDR2 YNNKEL (reference sequence). CDR3 sequence (DNA): TGTGCCAGCAGCCATTTTGGGACTAGCGGACTCTACGAGCAGTACTTC. Amino acid sequence: CASSHFGTSGLYEQYF.

With regard to this clone: Other nucleotide sequences in the sample specify the same CDR3. The chain links TRBV9 to TRBJ1-1, with a tentative D call TRBD1 (6 bases). V was cut by 2 bases and J by 1 base, with 9 bases left in between. CDR3 length: 14 residues. Germline CDR1 is SGDLS and CDR2 is YYNGEE. CDR3 sequence (DNA): TGTGCCAGCAGCGTCGAAGGGGGGAACACTGAAGCTTTCTTT. It codes for CASSVEGGNTEAFF.

The chain employs TRBV7-2 and TRBJ2-7; the D is unclear. Germline loops: CDR1 SGHTA, CDR2 FQGNSA. V lost 3 bases to trimming and J lost 2 bases, with 11 bases between them. The CDR3 is 14 amino acids. The CDR3 reads CASSFWAPPYEQYF. The CDR3 nucleotides are TGTGCCAGCAGCTTTTGGGCGCCCCCCTACGAGCAGTACTTC.

The CDR3 protein is CASSPYLSTGEVHQPQHF. DNA of the CDR3: TGTGCCAGCAGCCCTTACCTGTCGACAGGGGAGGTGCATCAGCCCCAGCATTTT. The chain is built from TRBV6-2 or TRBV6-3 and TRBJ1-5, with 8 bases lining up with TRBD1. The CDR3 length is 18 residues. The V gene's germline CDR1 is MNHEY and CDR2 SVGEGT. With V trimmed by 6 bases and J by 5 bases, 18 bases remained unmatched.

The J gene is TRBJ2-1, the V gene TRBV10-3, with D tentatively TRBD1 (6 bases). Per the germline V gene, CDR1 is ENHRY and CDR2 is SYGVKD. CDR3 length: 15 amino acids. Trimming cost V 4 bases and J 9 bases, with 19 bases left between them. CDR3: CAISGFGGTTGEQFF. The CDR3 nucleotides read TGTGCCATCAGTGGCTTTGGGGGTACGACAGGTGAGCAGTTCTTC.

The V call is TRBV10-3, the J call TRBJ2-7; D is unresolved. Per germline, CDR1 ENHRY and CDR2 SYGVKD. Trimming took 6 bases from V and 4 from J, leaving 7 bases between them. CDR3 size: 11 residues. The chain's CDR3 is CAIREEYEQYF. CDR3 DNA: TGTGCCATCAGGGAAGAGTACGAGCAGTACTTC.

The V gene is TRBV27, the J gene TRBJ1-1; no clear D. The CDR3 totals 16 residues. Germline CDR1 reads MNHEY; CDR2 reads SMNVEV (reference sequence). Trimming left V 5 bases short and J 5 bases short, with 21 bases between. CDR3 protein: CASSAMLTGLRTEAFF. As DNA, the CDR3 is TGTGCCAGCAGTGCCATGCTAACCGGTTTAAGGACTGAAGCTTTCTTT.

This clone was counted a few times. The chain is built from TRBV7-9 and TRBJ2-4, with D perhaps TRBD1 or TRBD2 (5 bases each). This CDR3 contains 13 residues. Germline values: CDR1 SEHNR, CDR2 FQNEAQ (reference sequence). V was pared by 1 base and J by 13 bases, with 14 bases between. Here the CDR3 reads CASSLEGRAPQYF. The CDR3 DNA is TGTGCCAGCAGCTTAGAGGGACGCGCCCCCCAGTACTTC.

The sample holds a few counts of this clone. The genes are TRBV19 and TRBJ1-6; D may be TRBD1 (5 bases). V gave up 3 bases and J gave up 8 bases, with 14 bases separating them. Per germline, CDR1 LNHDA and CDR2 SQIVND (reference sequence). This CDR3 comprises 15 residues. CDR3 DNA: TGTGCCAGTAGTATGGGGGGGAACCAAGATTCACCCCTCCACTTT. Its translation: CASSMGGNQDSPLHF.

The V and J genes are TRBV29-1 and TRBJ2-1; 7 bases agree with TRBD1. Unmatched junction bases numbered 10, after V lost 7 bases and J lost 1 base. The CDR3 length is 15 residues. CDR1 and CDR2 from the germline V gene are SQVTM and ANQGSEA. CDR3 nucleotides: TGCAGCGCCGCAGGGGGAATGAGGTCCTACAATGAGCAGTTCTTC. It specifies CSAAGGMRSYNEQFF.

This clone was detected once. V usage is TRBV9 and J usage is TRBJ2-1; no firm D call. The CDR3 length is 14 residues. V was cut by 0 bases and J by 5 bases, with 9 bases left in between. Germline V gene lookup returns CDR1 SGDLS and CDR2 YYNGEE. The CDR3 region has the DNA TGTGCCAGCAGCGTAGAAGCTTCTGACAATGAGCAGTTCTTC. Translation: CASSVEASDNEQFF.

The gene calls are TRBV5-1 and TRBJ2-3, with D possibly being TRBD1 (5 bases). Looked up from germline, CDR1 is SGHRS and CDR2 is YFSETQ. This CDR3 region has 15 residues. The V and J ends lost 4 bases and 0 bases respectively, with 12 bases between them. As DNA, the CDR3 is TGCGCCAGCAGCACGGGCAGGGCTAGCACAGATACGCAGTATTTT. This translates into CASSTGRASTDTQYF.

V is TRBV19 and J is TRBJ2-6; 10 positions agree with TRBD1. Germline trimming cut 5 bases from V and 4 bases from J; bases unmatched to any gene: 8. This CDR3 spans 17 amino acids. Germline-derived CDR1 and CDR2 are LNHDA and SQIVND (reference sequence). In nucleotides, the CDR3 is TGTGCCAGTAGTTTCCCGGGACAGGGGACCGGGGCCAACGTCCTGACTTTC. Protein product: CASSFPGQGTGANVLTF.

The chain carries TRBV5-4 and TRBJ2-2; TRBD2 agrees at 7 bases. The CDR3 sequence is 16 residues long. Germline V CDR1 and CDR2: SGHNT, YYREEE (reference sequence). Trimming cost V 4 bases and J 1 base; bases outside gene matches: 7. CDR3 sequence: CASSHGRKWNTGELFF. DNA of the CDR3: TGTGCCAGCAGCCACGGGAGGAAGTGGAACACCGGGGAGCTGTTTTTT.

The J gene is TRBJ1-4, the V gene TRBV14, with D hard to call. CDR1 SGHDN and CDR2 FVKESK come from the germline V gene. CDR3 size: 15 residues. V was shortened by 3 bases and J by 0 bases, with 8 bases between the two germline ends. As DNA, the CDR3 is TGTGCCAGCAGCCAGGTCGGGGCAACTAATGAAAAACTGTTTTTT. This translates into CASSQVGATNEKLFF.

This chain links TRBV27 with TRBJ1-2; D is uncertain. CDR3 length equals 13 residues. The germline V gene encodes CDR1 MNHEY and CDR2 SMNVEV (reference sequence). The germline V and J ends were trimmed by 7 bases and 0 bases, with 9 bases remaining between them. The CDR3 loop reads CASTSGANYGYTF. The CDR3 bases are TGTGCCAGCACCTCAGGAGCTAACTATGGCTACACCTTC.

The genes are TRBV30 and TRBJ1-5; weak D call: TRBD1 (5 bases). The CDR3 runs 14 residues. Trimming took off 2 bases at V and 4 bases at J, with 12 bases between the two ends. Germline loops: CDR1 GTSNPN, CDR2 SVGIG (reference sequence). The CDR3 sequence is CAWSPRVGNQPQHF. Written as DNA, the CDR3 is TGTGCCTGGAGTCCCAGGGTCGGGAATCAGCCCCAGCATTTT.

The chain carries TRBV9 and TRBJ2-5, with D possibly TRBD2 on 5 matching bases. Germline CDR1 and CDR2: SGDLS and YYNGEE. This CDR3 has 14 amino acids. Trimming left V 2 bases short and J 4 bases short, with 12 bases between. DNA of the CDR3: TGTGCCAGCAGCGTCCGGGGTCAACGAGAGACCCAGTACTTC. Protein sequence: CASSVRGQRETQYF.

The CDR3 here is CASSAGTSTNNEQFF. CDR3 DNA sequence: TGTGCCAGCAGCGCCGGGACTAGCACCAACAATGAGCAGTTCTTC. The V gene is TRBV7-3, the J gene TRBJ2-1; 9 bases align to TRBD2. Germline CDR1 is SGHTA and CDR2 is FQGTGA. V lost 5 bases to trimming and J lost 5 bases; unmatched junction nucleotides: 7. CDR3 length: 15 amino acids.

This clone was observed a handful of times. CDR3 sequence: CASSTLGTYTEQYF. The CDR3 nucleotides are TGTGCCAGCAGTACCCTCGGGACCTACACGGAGCAGTACTTC. The chain joins TRBV28 to TRBJ2-7; the D call may be TRBD1 or TRBD2 (5 bases each). Germline CDR1 reads MDHEN; CDR2 reads SYDVKM. The length of the CDR3 is 14 residues. V shed 5 bases and J shed 7 bases, with 18 bases lying between them.

The chain links TRBV13 to TRBJ2-1; 16 bases agree with TRBD2. The CDR3 consists of 16 residues. Germline CDR1 reads PRHDT; CDR2 reads FYEKMQ (reference sequence). V lost 6 bases and J lost 10; bases outside the gene matches: 9. DNA for the CDR3: TGTGCCAGCAGTCGGGGACTAGCGGGAGGGCCCGACGAGCAGTTCTTC. As protein: CASSRGLAGGPDEQFF.

The gene calls are TRBV29-1 and TRBJ2-7; a weak D match, TRBD1 (5 bases). V shed 7 bases and J shed 2 bases, with 9 bases lying between them. The CDR3 is 11 amino acids. Germline V gives CDR1 SQVTM, CDR2 ANQGSEA. CDR3 protein: CSAGRAYEQYF. In DNA form, the CDR3 reads TGCAGCGCAGGGCGCGCCTACGAGCAGTACTTC.

This clone appeared a single time. The CDR3 DNA follows: TGTGCCACCCGGAACCCCGTGGGTAATGGCTACACCTTC. It encodes CATRNPVGNGYTF. The chain uses TRBV6-5 and TRBJ1-2; D gene uncertain. Germline CDR1 is MNHEY and CDR2 is SVGAGI. V shed 10 bases and J shed 6 bases, with 18 bases lying between them. The CDR3 has 13 amino acids.

This clone was seen once. This chain links TRBV24-1 with TRBJ2-3, with 8 nucleotides matching TRBD2. This CDR3 spans 16 amino acids. Germline lookup yields CDR1 KGHDR and CDR2 SFDVKD. With 8 bases clipped from V and 5 bases from J, the junction kept 14 bases outside the gene matches. The chain's CDR3 is CATKGAGDRRGDTQYF. CDR3 nucleotides: TGTGCCACCAAGGGAGCGGGGGATCGCAGGGGAGATACGCAGTATTTT.